This TCR beta chain stems from a study of beta chain features in type 1 diabetes. Study details: Across all samples, about 100 million sorted cells were examined. The study, taken as a whole, reports: PCR, the amplification step, might favor shorter templates, equally in patients and controls.

TCRB transcripts that were expressed got sequenced, as all of the isolated RNA had been reverse transcribed. Each sample of naive, central memory or regulatory T cells had, on average, roughly 3.5 million reads. Sequencing used immunoSEQ multiplex PCR; TCRdb keeps in-frame clones, though not all of them. The sample lists about 320,000 clones, 13% to 15% occurring once. On this clone: The target antigen is unknown.

CDR3 length: 14 amino acids. Germline-derived CDR1 and CDR2 are MNHNY and SVGAGI (reference sequence). V lost 10 bases to trimming and J lost 8 bases; unmatched junction nucleotides: 12. The chain is built from TRBV6-6 and TRBJ1-4; 8 nucleotides align to TRBD1. The TCR originated in a man under 40 in good health. Sequencing used central memory CD4+ T cells from blood. The CDR3 region has the DNA TGTGCCACCCACCTTGGACAGGGAAACGAAAAACTGTTTTTT. This sequence encodes CATHLGQGNEKLFF.